The 8 T cell receptor beta chains presented below share a single source sample, sequenced in a study of blood T cell repertoires in COVID-19. Clones were read by immunoSEQ multiplex PCR, and TCRdb kept only the in-frame ones, dropping some. The data hold 250,000 to 300,000 clones, with just under 90% observed a single time. Sequenced input: PBMCs or T cells enriched from blood (not recorded which). All receptors come from a woman aged 55-75 years who had recovered from COVID-19.

The genes are TRBV30 and TRBJ1-1; maybe TRBD1 (6 bases). The CDR3 runs to 15 residues. The ends were cut back, 3 bases at V and 0 bases at J, with 14 bases in the middle. Germline V CDR1 and CDR2: GTSNPN, SVGIG (reference sequence). CDR3 loop: CAWSSQGYLNTEAFF. For the CDR3, the DNA is TGTGCCTGGAGCTCCCAGGGGTACCTGAACACTGAAGCTTTCTTT.

The chain employs TRBV7-3 and TRBJ1-1; 8 nucleotides match TRBD1. The junction had 6 bases not matched to a gene; V was cut back by 5 bases and J by 1 base. Germline lookup yields CDR1 SGHTA and CDR2 FQGTGA. CDR3 length equals 15 residues. CDR3 region: CASSPRQGANTEAFF. The CDR3 coding sequence is TGTGCCAGCAGCCCTCGGCAGGGGGCGAACACTGAAGCTTTCTTT.

The chain couples TRBV30 to TRBJ1-5; D not certain. This CDR3 contains 15 residues. V shed 0 bases and J shed 0 bases, with 9 bases lying between them. Germline loops: CDR1 GTSNPN, CDR2 SVGIG (reference sequence). CDR3 in amino acids: CAWSVSLYSNQPQHF. As DNA, the CDR3 is TGTGCCTGGAGTGTGAGTCTTTATAGCAATCAGCCCCAGCATTTT.

The chain has TRBV11-3 and TRBJ2-1; no definite D call. V shed 3 bases and J shed 6 bases, with 3 bases lying between them. The length of the CDR3 is 11 residues. Per germline, CDR1 SGHNT and CDR2 YENEEA. CDR3 residues: CASSFVNEQFF. DNA for the CDR3: TGTGCCAGCAGCTTCGTCAATGAGCAGTTCTTC. Using reference TRBV11-3 and TRBJ2-1 for the parts outside the CDR3, the full variable domain is EAGVVQSPRYKIIEKKQPVAFWCNPISGHNTLYWYLQNLGQGPELLIRYENEEAVDDSQLPKDRFSAERLKGVDSTLKIQPAELGDSAVYLCASSFVNEQFFGPGTRLTVL.

The rearrangement uses TRBV28 and TRBJ1-1; D possibly corresponds to TRBD1 (6 bases). Trimming cost V 7 bases and J 6 bases, with 12 bases left between them. In germline, CDR1 is MDHEN, CDR2 SYDVKM. CDR3 length equals 12 residues. Written as DNA, the CDR3 is TGTGCCAGCATCCCACAGGGCTCTGAAGCTTTCTTT. This gives the protein CASIPQGSEAFF.

As regards this clone: Other DNA sequences in this sample translate to the same CDR3. V usage is TRBV30 and J usage is TRBJ2-5; TRBD2 matches 11 bases. Germline-derived CDR1 and CDR2 are GTSNPN and SVGIG (reference sequence). The CDR3 is 15 residues long. Here the CDR3 DNA reads TGTGCTTCGACGGAGGGACTAGCGGTACAAGAGACCCAGTACTTC. Its translation is CASTEGLAVQETQYF.

The CDR3 region has the DNA TGCAGCGTTAATGACAGGGGCGGCAATGAGCAGTTCTTC. This translates into CSVNDRGGNEQFF. V is TRBV29-1 and J is TRBJ2-1, with 8 bases that match TRBD1. The V segment lost 5 bases and the J segment 6 bases; nucleotides outside the gene matches: 6. The length of the CDR3 is 13 residues. Germline assignment: CDR1 SQVTM and CDR2 ANQGSEA.

J is TRBJ2-3 and V is TRBV19; 8 bases are a match to TRBD2. This CDR3 region has 14 residues. Germline V gene lookup returns CDR1 LNHDA and CDR2 SQIVND (reference sequence). With V trimmed by 7 bases and J by 6 bases, 9 bases remained unmatched. The CDR3 loop is CASKAGTSVDTQYF. The CDR3 region has the DNA TGTGCCAGTAAAGCCGGGACTAGTGTGGATACGCAGTATTTT.